Following are 8 T cell receptor beta chains from one sample sequenced in a study of CD8+CD57+ T cells in acquired aplastic anemia. Researchers used genomic DNA as the template to profile TCR beta VDJ and CDR3. MiXCR, applied by TCRdb to the reads, yields one record per CDR3 protein. The table has approximately 270,000 distinct CDR3 sequences, 55% to 60% seen once. The material sequenced was sorted CD4+, CD8+, or CD8+CD57+ T cells (not recorded which) from PBMCs. The receptor set was obtained from a human donor with severe aplastic anemia or a healthy control (not recorded which).

The chain joins TRBV28 to TRBJ2-3, with 16 bases lining up with TRBD2. The CDR3 has 18 amino acids. Germline CDR1 reads MDHEN; CDR2 reads SYDVKM. V lost 5 bases to trimming and J lost 4 bases; unmatched junction nucleotides: 9. CDR3 DNA sequence: TGTGCCAGCAGTGCGACCGGGACTAGCGGGGGGGCCCCAGATACGCAGTATTTT. Translated: CASSATGTSGGAPDTQYF.

This clonotype has at least ten counts. The chain uses TRBV9 and TRBJ1-5, with D possibly matching TRBD1 (5 bases). This CDR3 is built from 14 residues. CDR1 SGDLS and CDR2 YYNGEE come from the germline V gene. V dropped 4 bases and J dropped 5 bases, with 13 bases sitting between them. This CDR3 is CASSTLDTHQPQHF. The CDR3 nucleotides read TGTGCCAGCAGCACCCTGGACACGCATCAGCCCCAGCATTTT.

The sample holds a few counts of this clonotype. This chain uses TRBV9 with TRBJ1-5; 10 nucleotides line up with TRBD1. This CDR3 spans 15 amino acids. J lost 6 bases, V lost 2 bases, and 5 bases had no gene match. Germline V gives CDR1 SGDLS, CDR2 YYNGEE. CDR3 sequence reads: CASSVTDRGIQPQHF. The CDR3 DNA reads TGTGCCAGCAGCGTTACGGACAGGGGGATTCAGCCCCAGCATTTT.

This clonotype was found many times. The chain uses TRBV24-1 and TRBJ1-3; D unresolved. The germline V gene has CDR1 KGHDR and CDR2 SFDVKD. Trimming removed 7 bases from V and 8 bases from J, with 8 bases in between. This CDR3 region has 11 residues. This chain's CDR3 is CATRSVYTIYF. The CDR3 nucleotides read TGTGCCACCAGAAGTGTCTACACCATATATTTT.

The V and J genes are TRBV11-3 and TRBJ1-1; no clear D. The CDR3 sequence is 9 residues long. V was trimmed by 9 bases and J by 6 bases, leaving 5 bases between them. Looked up from germline, CDR1 is SGHNT and CDR2 is YENEEA. The CDR3 DNA sequence: TGTGCCAGGGGCGCTGAAGCTTTCTTT. Translation: CARGAEAFF. Looking up the rest from reference TRBV11-3 and TRBJ1-1 gives the full variable domain: EAGVVQSPRYKIIEKKQPVAFWCNPISGHNTLYWYLQNLGQGPELLIRYENEEAVDDSQLPKDRFSAERLKGVDSTLKIQPAELGDSAVYLCARGAEAFFGQGTRLTVV.

This chain uses TRBV3-1 with TRBJ2-3, with D perhaps being TRBD1 or TRBD2 (6 bases each). This CDR3 has 16 residues. V lost 1 base and J 3 bases, leaving 14 bases between the germline ends. Per germline, CDR1 LGHDT and CDR2 YNNKEL (reference sequence). In DNA form, the CDR3 reads TGTGCCAGCAGCCAAGTCGGGGGCGGCTGGACAGATACGCAGTATTTT. Translating gives CASSQVGGGWTDTQYF.

The chain links TRBV19 to TRBJ2-5; 11 bases match TRBD2. The length of the CDR3 is 16 residues. Germline V lookup: CDR1 LNHDA, CDR2 SQIVND (reference sequence). After removal of 1 base from V and 2 bases from J, the junction contained 3 bases not matched to a gene. CDR3 sequence: CASSIGLAGGQETQYF. The CDR3 DNA sequence: TGTGCCAGTAGTATAGGGCTAGCGGGAGGACAAGAGACCCAGTACTTC.

This chain uses TRBV7-3 with TRBJ2-3, with no clear D. This CDR3 has 14 residues. Germline CDR1 SGHTA, CDR2 FQGTGA. Trimming removed 5 bases at V and 1 base at J, with 10 bases between. The DNA of the CDR3 is TGTGCCAGCAGCCCAACTTGGCGCACAGATACGCAGTATTTT. Translated, it gives CASSPTWRTDTQYF. The full variable domain, its missing parts supplied by reference TRBV7-3 and TRBJ2-3, is GAGVSQTPSNKVTEKGKYVELRCDPISGHTALYWYRQSLGQGPEFLIYFQGTGAADDSGLPNDRFFAVRPEGSVSTLKIQRTERGDSAVYLCASSPTWRTDTQYFGPGTRLTVL.